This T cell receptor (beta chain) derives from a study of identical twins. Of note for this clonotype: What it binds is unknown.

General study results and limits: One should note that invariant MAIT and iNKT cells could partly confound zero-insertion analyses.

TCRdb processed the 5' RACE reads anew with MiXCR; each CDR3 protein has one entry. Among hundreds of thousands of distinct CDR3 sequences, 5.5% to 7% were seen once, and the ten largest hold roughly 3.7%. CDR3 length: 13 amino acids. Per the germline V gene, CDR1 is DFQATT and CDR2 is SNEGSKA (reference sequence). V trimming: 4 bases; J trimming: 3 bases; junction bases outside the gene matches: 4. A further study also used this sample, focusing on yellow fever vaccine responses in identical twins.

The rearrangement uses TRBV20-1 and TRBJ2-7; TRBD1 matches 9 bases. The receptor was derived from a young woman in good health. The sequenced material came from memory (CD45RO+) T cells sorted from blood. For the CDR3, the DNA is TGCAGTGCTACAGGGGACAGGGACTACGAGCAGTACGTC. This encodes CSATGDRDYEQYV.